This T cell receptor beta chain was captured in a study of shared clonotypes between healthy human individuals. With regard to this clone: The target antigen is unknown.

CDR3 length equals 16 residues. The germline CDR1 and CDR2 sequences are SGHNT and YYREEE (reference sequence). V lost 4 bases, J lost 4 bases, and 18 bases lay in between. Profiling relied on immunoSEQ multiplex PCR, and the TCRdb table lists in-frame clones only, not all of them. The sample consists of about 100,000 clones, 67% of them appearing once. Study-wide points: Specimens sampled were limited to blood, with tissue repertoires likely differing. Expectations were that clonotype sharing among donors would be affected by sequencing depth.

Sequences were obtained from memory CD8+ T cells sorted from blood. As for subset: CD45RO+ cells pooled with CCR7-negative TemRA cells. This receptor was obtained from a woman between 25 and 40 years old in good health. The rearrangement uses TRBV5-4 and TRBJ1-3; D is undetermined. As DNA, the CDR3 is TGTGCCAGCAGCCAAGTCCAAGAGACATCAGGAAACACCATATATTTT. Translating gives CASSQVQETSGNTIYF.